A single sample is the source of the 32 T cell receptor beta chains below, sequenced in a study of beta chain features in type 1 diabetes. The entirety of the isolated RNA underwent reverse transcription, so expressed TCRB transcripts were sequenced. The method was immunoSEQ multiplex PCR; TCRdb's version includes in-frame clones alone and lacks a portion of them. Altogether 360,000 or so clones are present, roughly a fifth being singletons, with the ten largest covering around 0.044%. The sample consisted of naive CD4+ T cells from blood. The receptors come from a woman under 30 in good health.

DNA for the CDR3: TGCGCCAGCAGCTATACAGGAGCAACTAATGAAAAACTGTTTTTT. As protein: CASSYTGATNEKLFF. The chain couples TRBV5-1 to TRBJ1-4, with TRBD1 as a possible D gene (5 bases). Germline lookup yields CDR1 SGHRS and CDR2 YFSETQ. There are 15 residues in the CDR3. Trimming removed 3 bases at V and 0 bases at J, with 9 bases between.

This clone was detected only a few times. This chain uses TRBV7-8 with TRBJ1-1; D is ambiguous. Germline-derived CDR1 and CDR2 are SGHVS and FQNEAQ. This CDR3 has 13 residues. V lost 1 base and J lost 7, with 10 bases in between. The CDR3 loop is CASSLGGYDEAFF. The CDR3 bases are TGTGCCAGCAGCTTAGGAGGGTACGATGAAGCTTTCTTT.

This clone turned up a few times. In DNA, the CDR3 is TGTGCCAGCAGTGACAGGGCTGAAGCTTTCTTT. Amino acids: CASSDRAEAFF. The chain employs TRBV6-1 and TRBJ1-1, with D possibly TRBD1 on 5 matching bases. CDR3 length: 11 amino acids. Germline loops: CDR1 MNHNS, CDR2 SASEGT. The germline V and J ends were trimmed by 3 bases and 6 bases, with 5 bases remaining between them.

The gene calls are TRBV6-1 and TRBJ2-7; TRBD1 aligns across 7 bases. In germline, CDR1 is MNHNS, CDR2 SASEGT. Trimming took 1 base from V and 2 from J; bases not matched to a gene: 2. This CDR3 comprises 14 residues. Here the CDR3 reads CASSEVRGPYEQYF. The DNA for the CDR3 is TGTGCCAGCAGTGAAGTGAGGGGGCCCTACGAGCAGTACTTC.

The chain is built from TRBV5-8 and TRBJ1-2; 9 bases align to TRBD1. Germline V CDR1 and CDR2: SGHTS, YDEGEE. The CDR3 is made up of 15 amino acids. The junction had 7 bases not matched to a gene; V was cut back by 4 bases and J by 3 bases. This CDR3 reads CASSGGQGFYYGYTF. CDR3 DNA: TGTGCCAGCAGCGGGGGACAGGGATTTTACTATGGCTACACCTTC.

The rearrangement joins TRBV29-1 to TRBJ2-7; 7 bases map to TRBD1. Germline CDR1 reads SQVTM; CDR2 reads ANQGSEA. This CDR3 has 12 residues. V trimming: 5 bases; J trimming: 4 bases; junction bases outside the gene matches: 5. The CDR3, as DNA: TGCAGCGTTCGACAGGGAATATACGAGCAGTACTTC. Amino acids: CSVRQGIYEQYF.

The chain uses TRBV4-2 and TRBJ2-3; 8 bases align to TRBD2. The J segment lost 1 base and the V segment lost 4 bases, leaving 16 bases of the junction unmatched. This CDR3 spans 19 amino acids. Germline assignment: CDR1 LGHNA and CDR2 YNFKEQ. The CDR3 is CASSPRSHSGEQGTDTQYF. The CDR3 bases are TGTGCCAGCAGCCCTAGGTCCCATAGCGGGGAACAGGGCACAGATACGCAGTATTTT.

The chain uses TRBV15 and TRBJ2-7; 10 bases agree with TRBD1. The CDR3 is made up of 16 amino acids. The germline gives CDR1 LNHNV, CDR2 YYDKDF (reference sequence). V was clipped by 0 bases and J by 5 bases; unmatched bases: 7. The CDR3 nucleotides read TGTGCCACCAGCAGAGACTTGACAGGGGGCTTAAACGAGCAGTACTTC. This gives the protein CATSRDLTGGLNEQYF.

In this sample, this clone turned up a few times. The rearrangement uses TRBV14 and TRBJ2-7; the D is unclear. Trimming removed 5 bases from V and 6 bases from J, with 11 bases in between. CDR3 size: 12 residues. Per the germline V gene, CDR1 is SGHDN and CDR2 is FVKESK. The CDR3 sequence: CASSFPPGEQYF. In DNA form, the CDR3 reads TGTGCCAGCAGCTTCCCGCCGGGCGAGCAGTACTTC. The variable domain in full, completed from reference TRBV14 and TRBJ2-7, reads EAGVTQFPSHSVIEKGQTVTLRCDPISGHDNLYWYRRVMGKEIKFLLHFVKESKQDESGMPNNRFLAERTGGTYSTLKVQPAELEDSGVYFCASSFPPGEQYFGPGTRLTVT.

This clone was detected only a few times. The V and J genes are TRBV5-1 and TRBJ1-1; D possibly corresponds to TRBD1 (6 bases). The CDR3 has 11 amino acids. Deletions cut 0 bases from V and 12 bases from J, with 9 bases between. Germline assignment: CDR1 SGHRS and CDR2 YFSETQ. This chain's CDR3 is CASSLDREPFF. CDR3 sequence (DNA): TGCGCCAGCAGCTTGGACAGGGAACCTTTCTTT. Complete variable domain (other parts from reference TRBV5-1 and TRBJ1-1): KAGVTQTPRYLIKTRGQQVTLSCSPISGHRSVSWYQQTPGQGLQFLFEYFSETQRNKGNFPGRFSGRQFSNSRSEMNVSTLELGDSALYLCASSLDREPFFGQGTRLTVV.

The V gene is TRBV2, the J gene TRBJ2-7, with D possibly TRBD1 on 7 matching bases. Looked up from germline, CDR1 is SNHLY and CDR2 is FYNNEI. This CDR3 comprises 13 residues. The germline V and J ends were trimmed by 5 bases and 11 bases, with 19 bases remaining between them. The CDR3 loop reads CASSMRGQRGEYF. The CDR3 nucleotides are TGTGCCAGCAGTATGCGGGGACAGAGGGGGGAGTACTTC.

V and J are TRBV21-1 and TRBJ1-5; no DNA check was done on the table's D call, TRBD1. TRBV21-1 is a documented pseudogene. This CDR3 comprises 17 residues. In DNA, the CDR3 is TGTGCCAGCAGATTCAGACCCAGGGAAAACAGCAATCAGCCCCAGCATTTT. Its translation is CASRFRPRENSNQPQHF.

This chain connects TRBV6-6 to TRBJ2-5, with TRBD2 identical over 9 bases. Trimming took 8 bases from V and 7 from J; bases not matched to a gene: 8. CDR3 length: 13 residues. CDR1 is MNHNY, CDR2 SVGAGI, per germline (reference sequence). The CDR3 sequence is CASLAGMEGTQYF. As DNA, the CDR3 is TGTGCCAGCCTAGCGGGGATGGAGGGGACCCAGTACTTC.

As DNA, the CDR3 is TGTGCCAGCAGTCGACAGGTCTCGAGCTCCTACAATGAGCAGTTCTTC. Amino acid sequence: CASSRQVSSSYNEQFF. The rearrangement links TRBV6-6 to TRBJ2-1; a possible D gene is TRBD1 (6 bases). The germline V and J ends were trimmed by 5 bases and 0 bases, with 14 bases remaining between them. This CDR3 contains 16 residues. CDR1 MNHNY and CDR2 SVGAGI come from the germline V gene (reference sequence).

The table lists this clone with a few counts. V usage is TRBV4-2 and J usage is TRBJ1-5; 11 nucleotides line up with TRBD1. The V gene end was trimmed by 1 base and the J gene end by 3 bases; junction bases not matched to a gene: 2. The CDR3 spans 16 residues. Germline loops: CDR1 LGHNA, CDR2 YNFKEQ. CDR3 residues: CASSQGTGGYNQPQHF. CDR3 DNA: TGTGCCAGCAGCCAAGGGACAGGGGGCTACAATCAGCCCCAGCATTTT.

A few counts support this clone. One end of the junction is discordant with germline, which a read error may explain. This chain joins TRBV7-7 and TRBJ2-2, with unresolved D. Germline CDR1 reads SSHAT; CDR2 reads FNYEAQ (reference sequence). This CDR3 has 15 amino acids. This CDR3 is CASSLGSLGTGELFF. CDR3 sequence (DNA): TGTGCTAGCAGCTTAGGTAGCCTTGGCACCGGGGAGCTGTTTTTT.

In its sample, this clone was seen a few times. The V gene is TRBV30, the J gene TRBJ2-7; the D is unclear. V was pared by 2 bases and J by 5 bases, with 7 bases between. The CDR3 spans 11 residues. CDR1 is GTSNPN, CDR2 SVGIG, per germline (reference sequence). CDR3 nucleotide sequence: TGTGCCTGGAGTATTGCTAACGAGCAGTACTTC. Translating it yields CAWSIANEQYF. The complete variable domain, with remaining parts taken from reference TRBV30 and TRBJ2-7, reads SQTIHQWPATLVQPVGSPLSLECTVEGTSNPNLYWYRQAAGRGLQLLFYSVGIGQISSEVPQNLSASRPQDRQFILSSKKLLLSDSGFYLCAWSIANEQYFGPGTRLTVT.

This clone was picked up a small number of times. The chain combines TRBV9 with TRBJ2-1; possibly TRBD1 for D (6 bases). Trimming took 2 bases from V and 0 from J, leaving 12 bases between them. This CDR3 is 16 amino acids long. Germline V gene lookup returns CDR1 SGDLS and CDR2 YYNGEE. CDR3 loop: CASSVSGQSSYNEQFF. The CDR3 bases are TGTGCCAGCAGCGTGAGTGGACAGAGCTCCTACAATGAGCAGTTCTTC.

In its sample, this clone was seen a few times. The genes are TRBV30 and TRBJ2-2, with D possibly TRBD2 on 6 matching bases. The CDR3 loop spans 14 amino acids. V was pared by 2 bases and J by 3 bases, with 10 bases between. The V gene's germline CDR1 is GTSNPN and CDR2 SVGIG (reference sequence). The chain's CDR3 is CAWSPGEDTGELFF. For the CDR3, the DNA is TGTGCCTGGAGTCCGGGAGAAGACACCGGGGAGCTGTTTTTT.

In this sample, this clone turned up a few times. The chain recombines TRBV2 with TRBJ2-5, with 10 bases aligning to TRBD2. There are 15 residues in the CDR3. V was pared by 5 bases and J by 7 bases, with 10 bases of the junction left unmatched. The V gene's germline CDR1 is SNHLY and CDR2 FYNNEI. CDR3 nucleotides: TGTGCCAGCAGTATAGCGGGGGGCCCTACGGGGACCCAGTACTTC. Translating gives CASSIAGGPTGTQYF.

A few counts support this clone. The V gene is TRBV2, the J gene TRBJ2-1; tentative D call: TRBD2 (5 bases). Germline CDR1 SNHLY, CDR2 FYNNEI. The CDR3 covers 14 residues. Between the trimmed V and J ends, which lost 4 bases and 1 base, there was a span of 8 bases. Here the CDR3 reads CASSVGGSYNEQFF. The CDR3 nucleotides are TGTGCCAGCAGTGTTGGAGGTTCCTACAATGAGCAGTTCTTC.

In its sample, this clone was seen a few times. The rearrangement links TRBV7-9 to TRBJ2-6; a possible D gene is TRBD2 (5 bases). Germline assignment: CDR1 SEHNR and CDR2 FQNEAQ (reference sequence). V lost 5 bases and J 4 bases, leaving 15 bases between the germline ends. CDR3 length: 16 amino acids. The CDR3 is CASSRLGARGANVLTF. CDR3 DNA: TGTGCCAGCAGCCGATTGGGAGCGAGGGGGGCCAACGTCCTGACTTTC.

V is TRBV15 and J is TRBJ1-3; TRBD1 is a possible D gene (5 bases). Germline V CDR1 and CDR2: LNHNV, YYDKDF (reference sequence). V lost 2 bases and J 4 bases, leaving 18 bases between the germline ends. CDR3 size: 17 residues. The CDR3 nucleotides read TGTGCCACCAGCAGACCTACAGGAAACGTTGGAGGAAACACCATATATTTT. It translates to CATSRPTGNVGGNTIYF.

The chain joins TRBV5-1 to TRBJ1-2; 9 nucleotides agree with TRBD1. J gave up 9 bases and V 3 bases, and 6 bases lay outside the gene matches. Germline CDR1 SGHRS, CDR2 YFSETQ. The CDR3 length is 13 residues. The DNA for the CDR3 is TGCGCCAGCAGCTCCGGGACAGGGAATAGCTACACCTTC. This translates into CASSSGTGNSYTF.

This rearrangement joins TRBV9 to TRBJ1-5; D might be TRBD1 (6 bases). Trimming shortened V by 4 bases and J by 7 bases, and 15 bases separated the two germline ends. The germline V gene encodes CDR1 SGDLS and CDR2 YYNGEE. The CDR3 loop spans 14 amino acids. Here the CDR3 reads CASSRRGSGQPQHF. The CDR3, as DNA: TGTGCCAGCAGCAGAAGGGGGTCGGGGCAGCCCCAGCATTTT.

This chain links TRBV28 with TRBJ2-5; D gene ambiguous. Deletions cut 3 bases from V and 4 bases from J, with 6 bases between. Germline-derived CDR1 and CDR2 are MDHEN and SYDVKM. The CDR3 loop spans 12 amino acids. DNA for the CDR3: TGTGCCAGCAGTTTGAGAGGAGAGACCCAGTACTTC. Translating it yields CASSLRGETQYF.

The chain recombines TRBV11-1 with TRBJ2-3; 9 bases are shared with TRBD1. The CDR3 covers 17 residues. With V trimmed by 5 bases and J by 4 bases, 13 bases remained unmatched. From germline, CDR1 is SGHAT and CDR2 FQDESV (reference sequence). The CDR3 loop is CASSPRTGERGADTQYF. The CDR3 bases are TGTGCCAGCAGCCCGCGGACAGGGGAAAGGGGCGCAGATACGCAGTATTTT.

V is TRBV5-4 and J is TRBJ2-7; 10 nucleotides agree with TRBD1. Germline assignment: CDR1 SGHNT and CDR2 YYREEE (reference sequence). This CDR3 spans 15 amino acids. With V trimmed by 4 bases and J by 4 bases, 8 bases remained unmatched. For the CDR3, the DNA is TGTGCCAGCAGCCCGGGACAGGGGAGTTCGTACGAGCAGTACTTC. Protein: CASSPGQGSSYEQYF.

Of note for this clone: Different DNA sequences within this sample yield the same CDR3. The chain joins TRBV5-1 to TRBJ1-1; D unresolved. This CDR3 has 12 amino acids. V was clipped by 0 bases and J by 5 bases, with 5 bases between them. CDR1 and CDR2 from the germline V gene are SGHRS and YFSETQ. The CDR3 DNA sequence: TGCGCCAGCAGCTTGGGGCAGACTGAAGCTTTCTTT. Encoded protein: CASSLGQTEAFF.

This clone was observed a few times. The junction departs from germline at one end; a sequencing error may be responsible. J is TRBJ2-2 and V is TRBV18, with TRBD2 matching over 10 bases. Germline CDR1 reads KGHSH; CDR2 reads LQKENI. The CDR3 totals 16 residues. Here the CDR3 DNA reads TGTGCCAGCACACCTTCTAGCGGGAGGAACACCGGGGAGCTGTTTTTT. Protein: CASTPSSGRNTGELFF.

CDR3 sequence: CASSRGGGALEQFF. CDR3 DNA: TGTGCCAGCAGTAGGGGCGGGGGGGCTCTTGAGCAGTTCTTC. The chain has TRBV9 and TRBJ2-1; TRBD2 aligns across 9 bases. V dropped 5 bases and J dropped 9; count of bases not matched to a gene: 9. Germline V gene sequence: CDR1 SGDLS, CDR2 YYNGEE. There are 14 residues in the CDR3.

V is TRBV7-8 and J is TRBJ1-5; possibly TRBD1 for D (6 bases). The length of the CDR3 is 20 residues. V was cut by 6 bases and J by 0 bases, with 27 bases left in between. Looked up from germline, CDR1 is SGHVS and CDR2 is FQNEAQ. The CDR3 region is CASSPGLQGSLQDSNQPQHF. CDR3 nucleotides: TGTGCCAGCAGTCCGGGACTACAGGGCTCTTTGCAGGATAGCAATCAGCCCCAGCATTTT.